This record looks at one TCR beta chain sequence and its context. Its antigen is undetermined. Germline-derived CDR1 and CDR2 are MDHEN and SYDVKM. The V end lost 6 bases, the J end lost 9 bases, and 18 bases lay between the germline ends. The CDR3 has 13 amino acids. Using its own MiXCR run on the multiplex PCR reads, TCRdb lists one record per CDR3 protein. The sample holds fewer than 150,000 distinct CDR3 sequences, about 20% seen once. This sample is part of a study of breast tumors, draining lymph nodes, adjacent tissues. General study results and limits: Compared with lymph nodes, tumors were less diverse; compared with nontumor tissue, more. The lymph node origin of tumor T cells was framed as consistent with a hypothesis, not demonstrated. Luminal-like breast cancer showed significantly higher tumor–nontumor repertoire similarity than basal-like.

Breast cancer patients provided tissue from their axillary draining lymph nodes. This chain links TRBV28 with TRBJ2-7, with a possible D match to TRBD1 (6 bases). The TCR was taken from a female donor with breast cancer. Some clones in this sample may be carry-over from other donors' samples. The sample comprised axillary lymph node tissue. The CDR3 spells CASSQGGSIRQYF. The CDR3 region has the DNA TGTGCCAGCAGCCAAGGGGGAAGTATTAGGCAGTACTTC.